This TCR beta chain was observed in a study of type 1 regulatory T cells. V gave up 4 bases and J gave up 1 base, with 24 bases separating them. The CDR3 has 19 amino acids. Per the germline V gene, CDR1 is SGHRS and CDR2 is YFSETQ. One entry per CDR3 protein results from TCRdb running MiXCR on the reads. The data contain about 39,000 distinct CDR3 sequences, 9% to 15% of them seen just once; the ten biggest clones take up around 8%. As regards this clonotype: Its antigen is as yet unknown.

This chain uses TRBV5-1 with TRBJ1-5; D might be TRBD1 (5 bases). Material for sequencing was cultured non-Tr1 T cells, either the whole culture or a sorted T cell fraction (not recorded which). The clonotype comes from a human donor in good health. The CDR3: CASSPPSGAHERSNQPQHF. CDR3 DNA sequence: TGCGCCAGCAGCCCCCCATCCGGGGCCCATGAGCGGAGCAATCAGCCCCAGCATTTT.